These 19 T cell receptor beta chains were sequenced from one sample in a study of shared clonotypes between healthy human individuals. The protocol was immunoSEQ multiplex PCR, while the TCRdb copy is restricted to in-frame clones and leaves out a portion. Here the sample spans 1,400,000 or so clones, approximately 98.5% being singletons. Input material: naive CD4+ T cells sorted from blood. This sample's subset: CD45RA+ positively selected. The source is a man aged 30-40 years in good health.

The chain links TRBV6-1 to TRBJ1-2; D call uncertain. The CDR3 has 12 amino acids. Trimming cost V 6 bases and J 0 bases, with 5 bases left between them. Germline lookup yields CDR1 MNHNS and CDR2 SASEGT. The CDR3 coding sequence is TGTGCCAGCAGGGCAGCTAACTATGGCTACACCTTC. Its translation is CASRAANYGYTF.

CDR3 in amino acids: CATHHEAATGELFF. The CDR3 coding sequence is TGCGCCACCCACCACGAGGCAGCCACCGGGGAGCTGTTTTTT. The V gene is TRBV5-1, the J gene TRBJ2-2; D unresolved. This CDR3 has 14 residues. In germline, CDR1 is SGHRS, CDR2 YFSETQ. The V and J ends lost 9 bases and 4 bases respectively, with 16 bases between them. The variable domain in full, completed from reference TRBV5-1 and TRBJ2-2, reads KAGVTQTPRYLIKTRGQQVTLSCSPISGHRSVSWYQQTPGQGLQFLFEYFSETQRNKGNFPGRFSGRQFSNSRSEMNVSTLELGDSALYLCATHHEAATGELFFGEGSRLTVL.

V usage is TRBV7-2 and J usage is TRBJ1-2; 12 nucleotides align to TRBD1. The CDR3 consists of 16 residues. V was clipped by 5 bases and J by 0 bases; unmatched bases: 4. Germline CDR1 SGHTA, CDR2 FQGNSA. The DNA for the CDR3 is TGTGCCAGCAGCCGGGACAGGGGGCTTGCTAACTATGGCTACACCTTC. It translates to CASSRDRGLANYGYTF.

In this sample, this clone turned up once. The V and J genes are TRBV28 and TRBJ2-1; 9 bases align to TRBD1. CDR1 and CDR2 from the germline V gene are MDHEN and SYDVKM. V was clipped by 4 bases and J by 8 bases; unmatched bases: 12. The CDR3 length is 16 residues. This chain's CDR3 is CASSSPGDREADEQFF. In nucleotides, the CDR3 is TGTGCCAGCAGTTCCCCCGGGGACAGGGAAGCGGATGAGCAGTTCTTC.

Points on this clone: The same CDR3 is also encoded by other DNA sequences in this sample. The rearrangement uses TRBV4-2 and TRBJ2-1; TRBD2 aligns across 7 bases. The trim removed 0 bases at V and 1 base at J, leaving 6 bases unmatched. The CDR3 contains 17 residues. CDR1 LGHNA and CDR2 YNFKEQ come from the germline V gene. CDR3 amino acids: CASSQEGSGASYNEQFF. The CDR3 nucleotides read TGTGCCAGCAGCCAAGAGGGGAGCGGGGCGTCCTACAATGAGCAGTTCTTC.

The chain employs TRBV7-3 and TRBJ2-1, with D possibly called TRBD1 or TRBD2 (5 bases each). The CDR3 runs to 13 residues. Germline loops: CDR1 SGHTA, CDR2 FQGTGA. The germline V and J ends were trimmed by 5 bases and 7 bases, with 12 bases remaining between them. The CDR3 DNA reads as TGTGCCAGCAGCCGTCGTGGGGGAAATGAGCAGTTCTTC. Translated, it gives CASSRRGGNEQFF. Full variable domain (missing parts from reference TRBV7-3 and TRBJ2-1): GAGVSQTPSNKVTEKGKYVELRCDPISGHTALYWYRQSLGQGPEFLIYFQGTGAADDSGLPNDRFFAVRPEGSVSTLKIQRTERGDSAVYLCASSRRGGNEQFFGPGTRLTVL.

J is TRBJ1-1 and V is TRBV5-1; the D is unclear. CDR3 size: 15 residues. Germline CDR1 is SGHRS and CDR2 is YFSETQ. The V gene lost 1 base and the J gene lost 0 bases, with 10 bases spanning the gap. This CDR3 reads CASSLISAMNTEAFF. In DNA, the CDR3 is TGCGCCAGCAGCTTGATTAGCGCTATGAACACTGAAGCTTTCTTT.

The rearrangement links TRBV19 to TRBJ2-5; D unclear. Trimming took off 6 bases at V and 2 bases at J, with 16 bases between the two ends. Per germline, CDR1 LNHDA and CDR2 SQIVND (reference sequence). CDR3 length: 15 amino acids. The CDR3 spells CASSEIGRLQETQYF. CDR3 DNA sequence: TGTGCCAGTAGCGAGATAGGGCGATTACAAGAGACCCAGTACTTC.

The chain employs TRBV7-9 and TRBJ2-7; D is undetermined. Germline CDR1 is SEHNR and CDR2 is FQNEAQ (reference sequence). The CDR3 extends over 15 amino acids. V was shortened by 5 bases and J by 0 bases, with 14 bases between the two germline ends. The CDR3 region has the DNA TGTGCCAGCAGCCCCTACCTAGTCAGCTCCTACGAGCAGTACTTC. This codes for CASSPYLVSSYEQYF.

A remark on this clone: This specimen includes other DNA sequences encoding the same CDR3. The CDR3 sequence: CASSPLGLAGGAYNEQFF. CDR3 bases: TGTGCCAGCTCACCACTTGGACTAGCGGGAGGGGCGTACAATGAGCAGTTCTTC. The chain employs TRBV18 and TRBJ2-1, with 15 positions matching TRBD2. V dropped 1 base and J dropped 4; count of bases not matched to a gene: 5. The CDR3 length is 18 residues. Germline CDR1 reads KGHSH; CDR2 reads LQKENI.

Concerning this clone: A junction boundary mismatches the germline segment, possibly from a read error. The rearrangement joins TRBV7-7 to TRBJ2-1; weak D call: TRBD2 (6 bases). The CDR3 is made up of 14 amino acids. Germline V gives CDR1 SSHAT, CDR2 FNYEAQ (reference sequence). The CDR3: CASSLTSSINEQFF. The CDR3 DNA is TGTGCTAGCAGCTTAACTAGCAGTATCAATGAGCAGTTCTTC.

The chain employs TRBV2 and TRBJ2-7, with D tentatively TRBD2 (6 bases). Germline assignment: CDR1 SNHLY and CDR2 FYNNEI. The V end was cut by 7 bases, the J end by 4 bases, with 26 bases between. The CDR3 has 17 residues. The CDR3 loop reads CASIPRSLAKFTYEQYF. In DNA form, the CDR3 reads TGTGCCAGCATCCCAAGGTCCCTAGCGAAATTTACGTACGAGCAGTACTTC.

This chain joins TRBV6-1 and TRBJ1-5; D gene unclear. The CDR3 length is 12 residues. From germline, CDR1 is MNHNS and CDR2 SASEGT. V lost 2 bases, J lost 6 bases, and 5 bases lay in between. The CDR3 loop reads CASSELSQPQHF. DNA for the CDR3: TGTGCCAGCAGTGAACTCAGTCAGCCCCAGCATTTT.

The chain combines TRBV14 with TRBJ2-1; tentative D call: TRBD2 (7 bases). Trimming cost V 6 bases and J 5 bases, with 17 bases left between them. Germline CDR1 is SGHDN and CDR2 is FVKESK. The CDR3 runs to 15 residues. The CDR3 bases are TGTGCCAGCAGAGGGGGAGGGCCAAGAAACAATGAGCAGTTCTTC. This gives the protein CASRGGGPRNNEQFF.

The chain joins TRBV6-5 to TRBJ1-2, with 7 bases identical to TRBD1. The V gene's germline CDR1 is MNHEY and CDR2 SVGAGI. V was clipped by 4 bases and J by 5 bases; unmatched bases: 10. The length of the CDR3 is 15 residues. Here the CDR3 reads CASSFPHGQEYGYTF. The CDR3 nucleotides read TGTGCCAGCAGTTTCCCACACGGACAGGAATATGGCTACACCTTC.

The V call is TRBV5-1, the J call TRBJ2-2, with 8 bases identical to TRBD2. CDR1 is SGHRS and CDR2 is YFSETQ in the germline V gene. The CDR3 is 16 residues long. The junction had 4 bases not matched to a gene; V was cut back by 1 base and J by 2 bases. Here the CDR3 reads CASSLISGTNTGELFF. For the CDR3, the DNA is TGCGCCAGCAGCTTGATTAGCGGGACTAACACCGGGGAGCTGTTTTTT.

J is TRBJ2-7 and V is TRBV28, with D hard to call. The CDR3 is 16 residues long. Germline loops: CDR1 MDHEN, CDR2 SYDVKM. Trimming removed 3 bases at V and 4 bases at J, with 19 bases between. The CDR3 protein is CASSLTSPGRSYEQYF. The CDR3, as DNA: TGTGCCAGCAGTTTGACCTCCCCGGGTCGATCATACGAGCAGTACTTC.

This chain joins TRBV10-3 and TRBJ2-7, with unresolved D. This CDR3 is built from 12 residues. Germline V gives CDR1 ENHRY, CDR2 SYGVKD. The V gene lost 6 bases and the J gene lost 3 bases, with 9 bases spanning the gap. The CDR3 loop is CAISPNRYEQYF. Written as DNA, the CDR3 is TGTGCCATCAGCCCTAATCGCTACGAGCAGTACTTC.

The chain carries TRBV6-5 and TRBJ2-5; the match to TRBD2 covers 14 bases. V was pared by 8 bases and J by 9 bases, with 5 bases of the junction left unmatched. The CDR3 runs to 13 residues. CDR1 is MNHEY, CDR2 SVGAGI, per germline. CDR3 in amino acids: CASQGLAGVAQYF. CDR3 bases: TGTGCCAGCCAGGGACTAGCGGGAGTGGCCCAGTACTTC.